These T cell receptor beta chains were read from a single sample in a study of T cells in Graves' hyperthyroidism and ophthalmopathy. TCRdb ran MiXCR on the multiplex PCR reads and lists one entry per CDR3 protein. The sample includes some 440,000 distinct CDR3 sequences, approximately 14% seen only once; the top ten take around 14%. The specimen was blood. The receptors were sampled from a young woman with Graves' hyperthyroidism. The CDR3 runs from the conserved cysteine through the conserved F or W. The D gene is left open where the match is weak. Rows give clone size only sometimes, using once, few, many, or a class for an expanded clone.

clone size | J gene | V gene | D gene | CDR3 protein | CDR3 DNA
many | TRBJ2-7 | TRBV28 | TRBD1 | CASRHRDSYEQYF | TGTGCCAGCAGACACCGGGACAGCTACGAGCAGTACTTC
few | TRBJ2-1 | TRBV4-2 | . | CASSQEDGSSNEQFF | TGTGCCAGCAGCCAAGAAGACGGGAGCAGCAATGAGCAGTTCTTC
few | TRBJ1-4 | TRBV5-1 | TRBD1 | CASSFTGEGEKLFF | TGCGCCAGCAGCTTTACAGGGGAGGGAGAAAAACTGTTTTTT
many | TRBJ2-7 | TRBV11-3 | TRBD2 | CASRIKLAGIAYEQYF | TGTGCCAGCAGAATCAAATTAGCGGGTATCGCCTACGAGCAGTACTTC
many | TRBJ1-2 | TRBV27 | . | CASSAEGYYGYTF | TGTGCCAGCAGCGCTGAGGGCTACTATGGCTACACCTTC
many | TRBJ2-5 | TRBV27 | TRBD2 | CASSLRDGRGSQETQYF | TGTGCCAGCAGTTTAAGGGATGGGCGGGGGTCCCAAGAGACCCAGTACTTC
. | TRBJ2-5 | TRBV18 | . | CASSPLAGAGETQYF | TGTGCCAGCTCACCATTGGCGGGGGCTGGGGAGACCCAGTACTTC
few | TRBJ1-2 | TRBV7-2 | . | CASSPGTTYGYTF | TGTGCCAGCAGCCCAGGGACAACATATGGCTACACCTTC
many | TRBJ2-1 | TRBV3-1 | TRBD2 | CASSQVVGLAGYNEQFF | TGTGCCAGCAGCCAAGTTGTGGGACTAGCGGGGTACAATGAGCAGTTCTTC
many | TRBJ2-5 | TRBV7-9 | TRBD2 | CASSPGLAGAGETQYF | TGTGCCAGCAGCCCGGGTCTAGCGGGAGCCGGGGAGACCCAGTACTTC
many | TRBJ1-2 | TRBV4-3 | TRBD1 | CASSKWTGGLGYTF | TGCGCCAGCAGCAAATGGACAGGGGGACTCGGCTACACCTTC
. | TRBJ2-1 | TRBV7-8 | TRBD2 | CASSLVLRRGGSNEQFF | TGTGCCAGCAGCTTAGTTTTGCGACGGGGGGGCTCTAATGAGCAGTTCTTC
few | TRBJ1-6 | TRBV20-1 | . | CSARDRRGLQGNSPLHF | TGCAGTGCTAGAGATCGACGGGGATTGCAGGGAAATTCACCCCTCCACTTT
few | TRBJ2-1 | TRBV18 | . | CASSPGRVSLNEQFF | TGTGCCAGCTCACCTGGTCGGGTCTCTCTTAATGAGCAGTTCTTC
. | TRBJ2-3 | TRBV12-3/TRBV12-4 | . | CASSPRPDTQYF | TGTGCCAGCAGTCCTAGGCCAGATACGCAGTATTTT
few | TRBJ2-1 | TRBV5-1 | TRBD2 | CASSLVTSGGNNEQFF | TGCGCCAGCAGCTTGGTGACTAGCGGGGGGAACAATGAGCAGTTCTTC
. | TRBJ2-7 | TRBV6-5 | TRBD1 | CASSYGGQGIKSSYEQYF | TGTGCCAGCAGTTACGGGGGACAGGGGATAAAGAGCTCCTACGAGCAGTACTTC
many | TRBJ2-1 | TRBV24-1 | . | CATSAGDNSYNEQFF | TGTGCCACCAGTGCCGGGGACAACTCCTACAATGAGCAGTTCTTC
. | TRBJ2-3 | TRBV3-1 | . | CASSQFEPGSTDTQYF | TGTGCCAGCAGCCAATTTGAGCCAGGGAGCACAGATACGCAGTATTTT
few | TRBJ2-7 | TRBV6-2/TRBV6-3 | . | CASSYSTNHEQYF | TGTGCCAGCAGTTACTCGACTAATCACGAGCAGTACTTC
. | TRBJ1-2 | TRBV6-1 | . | CASSEKGIDYGYTF | TGTGCCAGCAGTGAAAAGGGGATAGACTATGGCTACACCTTC
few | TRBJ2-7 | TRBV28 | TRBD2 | CASSLAGGRSYEQYF | TGTGCCAGCAGTTTAGCGGGAGGGAGGTCCTACGAGCAGTACTTC
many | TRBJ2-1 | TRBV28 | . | CASSLTGDSAEQFF | TGTGCCAGCAGTTTAACGGGGGACTCTGCTGAGCAGTTCTTC
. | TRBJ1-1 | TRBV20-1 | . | CSASLGGLNTEAFF | TGCAGTGCTAGCCTAGGGGGGCTGAACACTGAAGCTTTCTTT
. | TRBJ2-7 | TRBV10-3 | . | CAISESVGQGLRRQQYF | TGTGCCATCAGTGAGTCGGTAGGGCAGGGGCTACGAAGGCAGCAGTACTTC
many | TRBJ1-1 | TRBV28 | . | CASSPRGGNTEAFF | TGTGCCAGCAGTCCGCGCGGGGGAAACACTGAAGCTTTCTTT
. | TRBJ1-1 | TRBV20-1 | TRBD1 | CSANRDRALRTEAFF | TGCAGTGCAAACCGGGACAGGGCACTGAGGACTGAAGCTTTCTTT
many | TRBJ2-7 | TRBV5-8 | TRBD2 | CASPPASGRVSYEQYF | TGTGCCAGCCCCCCGGCTAGCGGGAGGGTCTCCTACGAGCAGTACTTC
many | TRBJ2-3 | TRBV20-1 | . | CSATKDNRYADTQYF | TGCAGTGCTACTAAGGACAACCGGTATGCAGATACGCAGTATTTT
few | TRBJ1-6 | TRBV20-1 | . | CSARFFGGQQSPLHF | TGCAGTGCTAGATTTTTTGGGGGGCAGCAGTCACCCCTCCACTTT
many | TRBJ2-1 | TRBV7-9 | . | CASSSPQGKWNEQFF | TGTGCCAGCAGCTCCCCCCAGGGAAAATGGAATGAGCAGTTCTTC
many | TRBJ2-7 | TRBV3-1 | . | CASSHLNRAYEQYF | TGTGCCAGCAGCCATCTTAACAGAGCCTACGAGCAGTACTTC
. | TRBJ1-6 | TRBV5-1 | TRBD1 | CACGQGVSSPLHF | TGCGCCTGTGGGCAGGGGGTTTCTTCACCCCTCCACTTT
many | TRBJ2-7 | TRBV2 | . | CASGRGEDYEQYF | TGTGCCAGCGGCAGGGGTGAGGACTACGAGCAGTACTTC
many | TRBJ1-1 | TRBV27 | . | CASSMAARGTEAFF | TGTGCCAGCAGTATGGCCGCCAGGGGCACTGAAGCTTTCTTT
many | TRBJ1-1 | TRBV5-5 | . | CASSFGHWGTEAFF | TGTGCCAGCAGCTTTGGTCATTGGGGGACTGAAGCTTTCTTT
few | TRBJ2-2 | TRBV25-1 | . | CASSETLGSLLGGELFF | TGTGCCAGCAGTGAAACCCTGGGATCCCTCCTTGGCGGGGAGCTGTTTTTT
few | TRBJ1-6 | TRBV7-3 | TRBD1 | CASSFQGAGNSPLHF | TGTGCCAGCAGCTTCCAGGGGGCTGGGAATTCACCCCTCCACTTT
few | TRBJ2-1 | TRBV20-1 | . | CSARSFLRNEQFF | TGCAGTGCTAGATCCTTTTTGCGCAATGAGCAGTTCTTC
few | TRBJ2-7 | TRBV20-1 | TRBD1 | CSARRDRGFYEQYF | TGCAGTGCTAGACGGGACAGGGGGTTCTACGAGCAGTACTTC
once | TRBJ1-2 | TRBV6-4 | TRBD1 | CASSPTLYLRDSHGYTF | TGTGCCAGCAGTCCTACTCTTTACTTGCGGGACAGCCATGGCTACACCTTC
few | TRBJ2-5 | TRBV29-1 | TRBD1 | CSVEAYRDRGETQYF | TGCAGCGTTGAAGCTTACCGGGACAGGGGGGAGACCCAGTACTTC
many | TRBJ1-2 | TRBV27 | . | CASRLTRQANYGYTF | TGTGCCAGCAGACTAACGAGACAGGCGAACTATGGCTACACCTTC